A single T cell receptor beta chain is shown here with its context. The data were produced by immunoSEQ multiplex PCR, yet TCRdb's version contains in-frame clones alone and is incomplete. The table records about 44,000 clones, 95% to 97% of them present only once. The data were taken from a study of technical replicates of blood from a handful of donors. There are 14 residues in the CDR3. V shed 5 bases and J 3 bases; nucleotides not matched to a gene: 6. CDR1 and CDR2 (germline): SGHVS, FNYEAQ. This TCR came from a human donor in good health. V gene TRBV7-6 combines with J gene TRBJ2-7; 8 nucleotides match TRBD2. The sequenced sample was T cells isolated from PBMCs. The CDR3 region is CASSRGGGYYEQYF. CDR3 in DNA: TGTGCCAGCAGCCGGGGGGGTGGCTACTACGAGCAGTACTTC.